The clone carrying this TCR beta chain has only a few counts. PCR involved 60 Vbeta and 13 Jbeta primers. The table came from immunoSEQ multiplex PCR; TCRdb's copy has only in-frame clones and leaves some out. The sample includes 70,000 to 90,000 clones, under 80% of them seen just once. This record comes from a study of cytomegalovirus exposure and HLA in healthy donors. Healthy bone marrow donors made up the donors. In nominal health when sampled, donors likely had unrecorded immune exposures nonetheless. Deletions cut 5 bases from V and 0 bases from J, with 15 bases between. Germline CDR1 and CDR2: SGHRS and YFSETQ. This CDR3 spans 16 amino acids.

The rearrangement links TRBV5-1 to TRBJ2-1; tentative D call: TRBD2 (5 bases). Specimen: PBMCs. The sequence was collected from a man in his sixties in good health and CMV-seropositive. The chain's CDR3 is CASSTDGLSSYNEQFF. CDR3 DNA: TGCGCCAGCAGTACCGACGGACTGAGCTCCTACAATGAGCAGTTCTTC.